What follows are 19 T cell receptor beta chains derived from one specimen sequenced in a study of blood T cell repertoires in COVID-19. Sequencing was performed with immunoSEQ multiplex PCR; in TCRdb, only in-frame clones are kept and a portion is missing. The sample consists of about 14,000 clones, roughly 80% of them appearing once. The sequencing input was peripheral blood. The receptors shown here come from a human donor in a cohort sampled during active COVID-19.

This chain joins TRBV10-3 and TRBJ2-2, with a possible D match to TRBD1 (5 bases). Trimming removed 11 bases at V and 0 bases at J, with 13 bases between. The CDR3 has 14 residues. In germline, CDR1 is ENHRY, CDR2 SYGVKD. CDR3 amino acids: CASLLGPNTGELFF. The CDR3 bases are TGTGCCTCCTTACTGGGGCCGAACACCGGGGAGCTGTTTTTT.

This clone turned up a few times. The V call is TRBV6-6, the J call TRBJ2-7; D is perhaps TRBD1 (5 bases). The CDR3 length is 13 residues. V shed 10 bases and J shed 5 bases, with 18 bases lying between them. CDR1 is MNHNY and CDR2 is SVGAGI in the germline V gene (reference sequence). The CDR3 nucleotides read TGTGCCACAAACCGGCAGGGTTACCACGAGCAGTACTTC. Encoded protein: CATNRQGYHEQYF.

CDR3 sequence (DNA): TGTGCCAGTAGTCCCGACAGGGAGCGGCCCTCGGATAGCTACACCTTC. Translation gives CASSPDRERPSDSYTF. The chain carries TRBV19 and TRBJ1-2; 7 bases map to TRBD1. Germline assignment: CDR1 LNHDA and CDR2 SQIVND (reference sequence). J lost 9 bases, V lost 5 bases, and 18 bases had no gene match. CDR3 length: 16 residues.

The V call is TRBV5-5, the J call TRBJ1-5; D might be TRBD1 (6 bases). CDR3 length equals 14 residues. The V gene lost 2 bases and the J gene lost 7 bases, with 13 bases spanning the gap. The V gene's germline CDR1 is SGHKS and CDR2 YYEKEE (reference sequence). CDR3 sequence reads: CASSLKGGGQPQHF. CDR3 DNA: TGTGCCAGCAGCTTAAAAGGGGGAGGGCAGCCCCAGCATTTT.

The chain is built from TRBV7-9 and TRBJ2-5, with TRBD1 matching 7 bases. J gave up 5 bases and V 1 base, and 4 bases lay outside the gene matches. The CDR3 extends over 14 amino acids. Germline assignment: CDR1 SEHNR and CDR2 FQNEAQ (reference sequence). CDR3 nucleotide sequence: TGTGCCAGCAGCTTAGGAGGGGGCGGGGAGACCCAGTACTTC. Protein: CASSLGGGGETQYF. Combining the CDR3 with reference TRBV7-9 and TRBJ2-5 gives the whole variable domain DTGVSQNPRHKITKRGQNVTFRCDPISEHNRLYWYRQTLGQGPEFLTYFQNEAQLEKSRLLSDRFSAERPKGSFSTLEIQRTEQGDSAMYLCASSLGGGGETQYFGPGTRLLVL.

This rearrangement joins TRBV15 to TRBJ2-7, with 8 bases aligning to TRBD1. The V gene's germline CDR1 is LNHNV and CDR2 YYDKDF (reference sequence). This CDR3 region has 15 residues. V lost 1 base and J lost 5; bases outside the gene matches: 7. For the CDR3, the DNA is TGTGCCACCAGCAGAGGGGGACAGGCCATCCACGAGCAGTACTTC. Protein: CATSRGGQAIHEQYF.

This clone was seen a single time. The chain recombines TRBV7-9 with TRBJ2-7; tentatively, D is TRBD1 (5 bases). There are 12 residues in the CDR3. Trimming cost V 7 bases and J 0 bases, with 7 bases left between them. Germline CDR1 and CDR2: SEHNR and FQNEAQ (reference sequence). DNA for the CDR3: TGTGCCAGCAAAGACAGCTCCTACGAGCAGTACTTC. It is translated as CASKDSSYEQYF.

This clone counts as medium-sized (0.01 to 0.1%). This chain links TRBV15 with TRBJ2-1; D unresolved. This CDR3 spans 16 amino acids. The ends were cut back, 0 bases at V and 2 bases at J, with 11 bases in the middle. The germline V gene has CDR1 LNHNV and CDR2 YYDKDF (reference sequence). The CDR3, as DNA: TGTGCCACCAGCAGAGATATGAGCATCACCTACAATGAGCAGTTCTTC. It specifies CATSRDMSITYNEQFF.

A few counts support this clone. CDR3 amino acids: CASSPGQAQETQYF. The CDR3 DNA is TGTGCCAGCAGTCCGGGACAGGCGCAAGAGACCCAGTACTTC. This chain uses TRBV27 with TRBJ2-5; TRBD1 matches 8 bases. CDR1 is MNHEY, CDR2 SMNVEV, per germline (reference sequence). The CDR3 runs to 14 residues. V was clipped by 5 bases and J by 2 bases; unmatched bases: 4.

V is TRBV7-9 and J is TRBJ1-3, with 7 bases fitting TRBD1. Germline V gives CDR1 SEHNR, CDR2 FQNEAQ (reference sequence). V was pared by 0 bases and J by 1 base, with 6 bases of the junction left unmatched. The CDR3 spans 17 residues. CDR3 nucleotide sequence: TGTGCCAGCAGCTTAGCCGTATTGACAGGGTCTGGAAACACCATATATTTT. Protein product: CASSLAVLTGSGNTIYF.

The chain recombines TRBV2 with TRBJ2-3; D not certain. There are 13 residues in the CDR3. Germline V gives CDR1 SNHLY, CDR2 FYNNEI. With 4 bases removed from V and 8 bases from J, the gap between germline ends came to 13 bases. This chain's CDR3 is CASSGDNPFTQYF. DNA for the CDR3: TGTGCCAGCAGTGGAGACAACCCTTTTACGCAGTATTTT.

This rearrangement joins TRBV5-1 to TRBJ2-7, with 7 bases lining up with TRBD2. V dropped 0 bases and J dropped 0; count of bases not matched to a gene: 6. This CDR3 spans 16 amino acids. Germline CDR1 SGHRS, CDR2 YFSETQ. The CDR3 sequence: CASSLEASGNSYEQYF. The CDR3 coding sequence is TGCGCCAGCAGCTTGGAAGCTAGCGGAAACTCCTACGAGCAGTACTTC.

The rearrangement joins TRBV29-1 to TRBJ2-3; D is undetermined. Trimming stripped 6 bases from V and 4 bases from J, with 11 bases between. Germline-derived CDR1 and CDR2 are SQVTM and ANQGSEA. The CDR3 length is 12 residues. CDR3 residues: CSVLPSPDTQYF. The CDR3 coding sequence is TGCAGCGTCCTACCCTCCCCAGATACGCAGTATTTT.

J is TRBJ2-2 and V is TRBV7-3, with 14 positions matching TRBD2. This CDR3 has 17 residues. V lost 5 bases, J lost 4 bases, and 6 bases stayed unmatched. Germline assignment: CDR1 SGHTA and CDR2 FQGTGA. The CDR3 coding sequence is TGTGCCAGCAGCGGGGGACTAGCGGGAGCGGGCACCGGGGAGCTGTTTTTT. Translated, it gives CASSGGLAGAGTGELFF.

In its sample, this clone was seen a few times. The J gene is TRBJ2-7, the V gene TRBV9; TRBD1 might be the D (5 bases). The germline V gene has CDR1 SGDLS and CDR2 YYNGEE. The CDR3 spans 15 residues. Trimming stripped 0 bases from V and 6 bases from J, with 16 bases between. CDR3 sequence reads: CASSVGIGVGSEQYF. The CDR3 region has the DNA TGTGCCAGCAGCGTAGGGATAGGGGTGGGTAGCGAGCAGTACTTC. Full variable domain (remainder filled in from reference TRBV9 and TRBJ2-7): DSGVTQTPKHLITATGQRVTLRCSPRSGDLSVYWYQQSLDQGLQFLIQYYNGEERAKGNILERFSAQQFPDLHSELNLSSLELGDSALYFCASSVGIGVGSEQYFGPGTRLTVT.

J is TRBJ1-1 and V is TRBV19; D remains ambiguous. Germline V lookup: CDR1 LNHDA, CDR2 SQIVND (reference sequence). This CDR3 comprises 13 residues. The germline V and J ends were trimmed by 0 bases and 5 bases, with 7 bases remaining between them. The CDR3 region has the DNA TGTGCCAGTAGTATAGAGTCGGTAACTGAAGCTTTCTTT. Protein sequence: CASSIESVTEAFF. The whole variable domain, filled in from reference TRBV19 and TRBJ1-1, reads DGGITQSPKYLFRKEGQNVTLSCEQNLNHDAMYWYRQDPGQGLRLIYYSQIVNDFQKGDIAEGYSVSREKKESFPLTVTSAQKNPTAFYLCASSIESVTEAFFGQGTRLTVV.

The CDR3 region is CASSPPLTGNTGELFF. In nucleotides, the CDR3 is TGTGCCAGCAGCCCCCCTCTGACAGGGAACACCGGGGAGCTGTTTTTT. J is TRBJ2-2 and V is TRBV3-1 (or the pseudogene TRBV3-2); D may be TRBD1 (6 bases). Trimming removed 4 bases from V and 1 base from J, with 13 bases in between. CDR3 length: 16 amino acids. In germline, CDR1 is LGHDT, CDR2 YNNKEL (reference sequence).

The rearrangement joins TRBV7-9 to TRBJ2-2; possibly TRBD2 for D (5 bases). Germline V gives CDR1 SEHNR, CDR2 FQNEAQ (reference sequence). The CDR3 contains 14 residues. The V gene lost 2 bases and the J gene lost 7 bases, with 11 bases spanning the gap. CDR3 in amino acids: CASSLIRDIGELFF. CDR3 DNA sequence: TGTGCCAGCAGCTTAATACGGGATATCGGGGAGCTGTTTTTT.

The gene calls are TRBV4-3 and TRBJ2-1; the D is unclear. CDR3 length equals 16 residues. V was shortened by 1 base and J by 0 bases, with 10 bases between the two germline ends. The germline gives CDR1 LGHNA, CDR2 YSLEER. CDR3 residues: CASSQGPLNSYNEQFF. CDR3 DNA: TGCGCCAGCAGCCAAGGTCCCCTTAACTCCTACAATGAGCAGTTCTTC.